These 20 T cell receptor beta chains originate from one sample sequenced in a study of blood T cell repertoires in COVID-19. Here immunoSEQ multiplex PCR was the method, and the copy in TCRdb shows in-frame clones only, minus some. Altogether 40,000 or so clones are present, 70% to 90% being singletons, with the ten largest covering approximately 5%. The sequenced sample was peripheral blood. Every receptor here comes from a man between 60 and 75 years old with COVID-19, enrolled during active disease.

A single count supports this clone. The rearrangement uses TRBV7-8 and TRBJ2-5, with TRBD2 identical over 9 bases. The CDR3 is made up of 16 amino acids. V lost 5 bases, J lost 5 bases, and 12 bases stayed unmatched. The germline gives CDR1 SGHVS, CDR2 FQNEAQ. CDR3 DNA: TGTGCCAGCAGCCGCGGTGGGCTAGCGGGAATCGAGACCCAGTACTTC. Translated: CASSRGGLAGIETQYF. Full variable domain (remainder filled in from reference TRBV7-8 and TRBJ2-5): GAGVSQSPRYKVAKRGQDVALRCDPISGHVSLFWYQQALGQGPEFLTYFQNEAQLDKSGLPSDRFFAERPEGSVSTLKIQRTQQEDSAVYLCASSRGGLAGIETQYFGPGTRLLVL.

The J gene is TRBJ2-1, the V gene TRBV7-3; 7 nucleotides line up with TRBD2. V was clipped by 5 bases and J by 7 bases; unmatched bases: 14. CDR3 length: 16 residues. Germline CDR1 SGHTA, CDR2 FQGTGA. The CDR3 region is CASSPDRAGQRNEQFF. The CDR3 DNA sequence: TGTGCCAGCAGCCCCGACCGAGCGGGGCAAAGAAATGAGCAGTTCTTC.

V usage is TRBV11-3 and J usage is TRBJ1-2; D unclear. Per the germline V gene, CDR1 is SGHNT and CDR2 is YENEEA. The V gene lost 8 bases and the J gene lost 4 bases, with 14 bases spanning the gap. This CDR3 is built from 13 residues. The CDR3 coding sequence is TGTGCCAGCGGCGCAGGAGGGCTCTATGGCTACACCTTC. Its protein product is CASGAGGLYGYTF.

The V gene is TRBV4-2, the J gene TRBJ1-4; TRBD1 matches at 7 bases. Germline V gives CDR1 LGHNA, CDR2 YNFKEQ. The CDR3 totals 15 residues. V lost 4 bases to trimming and J lost 4 bases; unmatched junction nucleotides: 6. The CDR3 loop is CASSLQSGGNEKLFF. The CDR3, as DNA: TGTGCCAGCAGCCTACAATCAGGGGGTAATGAAAAACTGTTTTTT.

The rearrangement uses TRBV6-1 and TRBJ1-4, with 7 nucleotides matching TRBD1. Trimming removed 2 bases from V and 7 bases from J; junction bases left unmatched: 7. CDR1 and CDR2 from the germline V gene are MNHNS and SASEGT. This CDR3 is built from 15 residues. CDR3 sequence: CASSETPTGREKLFF. For the CDR3, the DNA is TGTGCCAGCAGTGAAACCCCGACAGGGCGTGAAAAACTGTTTTTT.

This clone was counted a single time. This chain connects TRBV13 to TRBJ2-1; 11 bases match TRBD2. CDR1 is PRHDT, CDR2 FYEKMQ, per germline (reference sequence). CDR3 length: 19 amino acids. J lost 7 bases, V lost 4 bases, and 18 bases had no gene match. The chain's CDR3 is CASSSLGVRGLAEGNEQFF. The CDR3 region has the DNA TGTGCCAGCAGCTCCCTAGGGGTGCGGGGACTAGCGGAGGGGAATGAGCAGTTCTTC.

This chain uses TRBV5-1 with TRBJ2-5; D possibly corresponds to TRBD2 (6 bases). V was clipped by 4 bases and J by 2 bases, with 9 bases between them. Per the germline V gene, CDR1 is SGHRS and CDR2 is YFSETQ. This CDR3 comprises 13 residues. Here the CDR3 DNA reads TGCGCCAGCAGCGGGGCGGGACAAGAGACCCAGTACTTC. Its translation: CASSGAGQETQYF. Supplemented by reference TRBV5-1 and TRBJ2-5, the full variable domain reads KAGVTQTPRYLIKTRGQQVTLSCSPISGHRSVSWYQQTPGQGLQFLFEYFSETQRNKGNFPGRFSGRQFSNSRSEMNVSTLELGDSALYLCASSGAGQETQYFGPGTRLLVL.

The CDR3 sequence: CASSPDRGYGYTF. The CDR3 DNA sequence: TGCGCCAGCAGCCCTGACAGGGGATATGGCTACACCTTC. The chain recombines TRBV4-3 with TRBJ1-2, with 8 bases identical to TRBD1. There are 13 residues in the CDR3. Germline V CDR1 and CDR2: LGHNA, YSLEER. Trimming cost V 4 bases and J 5 bases; bases outside gene matches: 3.

The chain combines TRBV28 with TRBJ2-1; D gene ambiguous. The CDR3 runs 13 residues. Germline values: CDR1 MDHEN, CDR2 SYDVKM. V was cut by 1 base and J by 4 bases, with 5 bases left in between. The CDR3 DNA reads TGTGCCAGCAGTTTATCCGGGTACAATGAGCAGTTCTTC. It yields the protein CASSLSGYNEQFF.

The J gene is TRBJ1-5, the V gene TRBV28, with D hard to call. CDR1 is MDHEN and CDR2 is SYDVKM in the germline V gene. V dropped 4 bases and J dropped 4 bases, with 14 bases sitting between them. CDR3 length: 15 amino acids. Written as DNA, the CDR3 is TGTGCCAGCAGTTCCCGGGAGGGCCCAAATCAGCCCCAGCATTTT. Encoded protein: CASSSREGPNQPQHF.

The chain recombines TRBV5-1 with TRBJ2-1; 9 bases agree with TRBD1. The CDR3 is 16 amino acids. The germline CDR1 and CDR2 sequences are SGHRS and YFSETQ. V shed 0 bases and J 9 bases; nucleotides not matched to a gene: 10. The CDR3 loop is CASSLGDRTGVGEQFF. The CDR3 coding sequence is TGCGCCAGCAGCTTGGGGGACCGGACAGGGGTCGGTGAGCAGTTCTTC.

The chain uses TRBV11-1 and TRBJ1-4, with 10 bases aligning to TRBD1. Germline V gene data show CDR1 as SGHAT and CDR2 as FQDESV (reference sequence). The CDR3 length is 15 residues. The V segment lost 4 bases and the J segment 5 bases; nucleotides outside the gene matches: 4. The CDR3 nucleotides are TGTGCCAGCAGCTCTGGACAGGGGGAAAATGAAAAACTGTTTTTT. As protein: CASSSGQGENEKLFF.

The table lists this clone with a count of one. This chain connects TRBV7-2 to TRBJ2-7, with a tentative D call TRBD1 (6 bases). This CDR3 is 15 amino acids long. From germline, CDR1 is SGHTA and CDR2 FQGNSA. The V and J ends lost 1 base and 2 bases respectively, with 12 bases between them. The CDR3 reads CASSLGTVLTYEQYF. The CDR3 DNA is TGTGCCAGCAGCTTAGGGACAGTCCTAACCTACGAGCAGTACTTC.

V gene TRBV7-2 combines with J gene TRBJ1-5; TRBD1 might be the D (6 bases). CDR3 length equals 17 residues. Trimming shortened V by 2 bases and J by 9 bases, and 23 bases separated the two germline ends. In germline, CDR1 is SGHTA, CDR2 FQGNSA. DNA for the CDR3: TGTGCCAGCAGCTTATTGGGACCGACAGGCCCGATGGGGCCCCAGCATTTT. This codes for CASSLLGPTGPMGPQHF.

The V call is TRBV27, the J call TRBJ2-7; possible D gene TRBD2, 6 bases. V was pared by 6 bases and J by 7 bases, with 13 bases between. The CDR3 consists of 12 residues. Germline CDR1 and CDR2: MNHEY and SMNVEV (reference sequence). CDR3 nucleotides: TGTGCCAGCAGCCCGTACGGGGGTGAGCAGTACTTC. Residues: CASSPYGGEQYF.

The CDR3 region is CASSGGTGIDEQYF. DNA for the CDR3: TGCGCCAGCAGCGGGGGGACAGGGATCGACGAGCAGTACTTC. The V gene is TRBV5-1, the J gene TRBJ2-7; 9 positions agree with TRBD1. The CDR3 has 14 residues. The J segment lost 5 bases and the V segment lost 4 bases, leaving 7 bases of the junction unmatched. Germline CDR1 reads SGHRS; CDR2 reads YFSETQ. The complete variable domain, with remaining parts taken from reference TRBV5-1 and TRBJ2-7, reads KAGVTQTPRYLIKTRGQQVTLSCSPISGHRSVSWYQQTPGQGLQFLFEYFSETQRNKGNFPGRFSGRQFSNSRSEMNVSTLELGDSALYLCASSGGTGIDEQYFGPGTRLTVT.

This chain uses TRBV5-1 with TRBJ2-1, with D maybe TRBD2 (6 bases). CDR3 size: 14 residues. Germline CDR1 and CDR2: SGHRS and YFSETQ. V lost 0 bases, J lost 10 bases, and 14 bases lay in between. The CDR3: CASSLGREHSEQFF. The CDR3 nucleotides are TGCGCCAGCAGCTTGGGACGGGAGCATTCGGAGCAGTTCTTC.

This chain links TRBV6-2 or TRBV6-3 with TRBJ2-6, with D possibly TRBD2 on 5 matching bases. The CDR3 has 18 residues. The V end was cut by 2 bases, the J end by 3 bases, with 17 bases between. Germline CDR1 MNHEY, CDR2 SVGEGT. CDR3: CASSYVVRVSGGANVLTF. CDR3 coding DNA: TGTGCCAGCAGTTACGTAGTGAGGGTGTCTGGTGGGGCCAACGTCCTGACTTTC.

The rearrangement links TRBV28 to TRBJ2-1; the D gene is possibly TRBD1 (5 bases). Germline CDR1 MDHEN, CDR2 SYDVKM. Trimming took off 2 bases at V and 0 bases at J, with 14 bases between the two ends. This CDR3 has 17 residues. Here the CDR3 DNA reads TGTGCCAGCAGTTTAACCCATTACAGGAGCTCCTACAATGAGCAGTTCTTC. It yields the protein CASSLTHYRSSYNEQFF. The whole variable domain, filled in from reference TRBV28 and TRBJ2-1, reads DVKVTQSSRYLVKRTGEKVFLECVQDMDHENMFWYRQDPGLGLRLIYFSYDVKMKEKGDIPEGYSVSREKKERFSLILESASTNQTSMYLCASSLTHYRSSYNEQFFGPGTRLTVL.

The genes are TRBV7-9 and TRBJ2-1; 7 bases fit TRBD1. V lost 1 base and J lost 2; bases outside the gene matches: 2. Germline CDR1 is SEHNR and CDR2 is FQNEAQ (reference sequence). This CDR3 comprises 15 residues. The DNA for the CDR3 is TGTGCCAGCAGCTTAGGACAGGGTACCTACAATGAGCAGTTCTTC. Translated, it gives CASSLGQGTYNEQFF.